This TCR beta chain was found in a study of cytomegalovirus exposure and HLA in healthy donors. Study-wide results and limits: Most TCR sequences were seen very rarely across donors, but some public TCRs occurred in many.

Regarding this clone: Its antigen is undetermined.

The PCR ran on 60 Vbeta and 13 Jbeta primers. Repertoires were generated with immunoSEQ multiplex PCR, while TCRdb's copy carries only in-frame clones and drops some. The sample consists of around 70,000 clones, 75% of them appearing once. V lost 0 bases and J lost 2; bases outside the gene matches: 2. The length of the CDR3 is 16 residues. CDR1 is SGHRS, CDR2 YFSETQ, per germline. This receptor was identified in a man between 65 and 80 years old in good health and CMV-seronegative. What was sequenced was PBMCs. The chain joins TRBV5-1 to TRBJ1-6; 7 nucleotides agree with TRBD1. CDR3 DNA: TGCGCCAGCAGCTTGGACGGGACAGCCTATAATTCACCCCTCCACTTT. Amino acid sequence: CASSLDGTAYNSPLHF.